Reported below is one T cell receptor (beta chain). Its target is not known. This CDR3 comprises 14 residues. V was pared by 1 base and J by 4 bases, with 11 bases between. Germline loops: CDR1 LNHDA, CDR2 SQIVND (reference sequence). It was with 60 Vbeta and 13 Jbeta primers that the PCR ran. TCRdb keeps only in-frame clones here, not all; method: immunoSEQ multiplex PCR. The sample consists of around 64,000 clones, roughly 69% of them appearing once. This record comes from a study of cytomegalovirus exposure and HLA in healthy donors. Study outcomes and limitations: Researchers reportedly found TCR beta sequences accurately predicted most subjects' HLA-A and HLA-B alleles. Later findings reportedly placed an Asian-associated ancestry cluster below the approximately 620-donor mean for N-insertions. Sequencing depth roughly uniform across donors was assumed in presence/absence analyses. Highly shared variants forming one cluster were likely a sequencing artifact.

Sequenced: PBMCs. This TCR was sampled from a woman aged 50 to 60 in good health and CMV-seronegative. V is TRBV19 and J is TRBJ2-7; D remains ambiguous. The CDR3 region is CASSIAPLIYEQYF. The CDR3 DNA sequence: TGTGCCAGTAGTATAGCCCCTCTTATTTACGAGCAGTACTTC.